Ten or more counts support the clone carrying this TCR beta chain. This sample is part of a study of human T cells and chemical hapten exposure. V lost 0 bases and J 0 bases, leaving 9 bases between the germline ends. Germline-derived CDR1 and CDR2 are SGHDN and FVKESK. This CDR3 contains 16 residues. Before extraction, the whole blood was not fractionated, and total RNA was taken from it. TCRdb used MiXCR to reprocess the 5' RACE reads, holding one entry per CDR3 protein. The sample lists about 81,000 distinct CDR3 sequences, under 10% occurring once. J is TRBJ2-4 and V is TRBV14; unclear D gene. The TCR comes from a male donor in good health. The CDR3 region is CASSQDSGAAKNIQYF. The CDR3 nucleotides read TGTGCCAGCAGCCAAGACTCAGGTGCAGCCAAAAACATTCAGTACTTC.